This entry features one T cell receptor (beta chain) sequence. These data originate in a study of blood T cell repertoires in COVID-19. This CDR3 comprises 15 residues. Authors' data handling: By means of reference gene primer amplification, nucleated cell counts were estimated. TCRdb's copy holds only in-frame clones and misses some; the assay was immunoSEQ multiplex PCR. V and J calls and clone size are copied from that table; D and trimming were computed from the DNA. The table has approximately 180,000 clones, about 89% seen once. Sequences were obtained from peripheral blood. The rearrangement uses TRBV12-1 and TRBJ1-5; the table calls TRBD1, which could not be checked here. TRBV12-1 is labeled a pseudogene. The receptor was derived from a man in his forties or fifties with active or convalescent COVID-19. CDR3 protein: CASSSQGVGNQPQHF. The CDR3 nucleotides are TGTGCCAGCAGCTCTCAGGGCGTCGGCAATCAGCCCCAGCATTTT.